This TCR beta chain was sequenced for a study of blood T cell repertoires in COVID-19. Whole-study context: T cells, B-cell-depleted T cells, or PBMCs supplied cDNA or gDNA.

TCRdb's copy holds only in-frame clones and misses some; the assay was immunoSEQ multiplex PCR. The table shows 180,000 or so clones, with over 80% occurring only once. The CDR3 sequence is 16 residues long. The clonotype was recovered from a woman aged 60-70 years who had recovered from COVID-19. This chain connects TRBV21-1 to TRBJ1-5. TRBV21-1 is a listed pseudogene. Sample: PBMCs or T cells enriched from blood (not recorded which). CDR3 sequence (DNA): TGTGCCAGCAACCCAACCCGGGAAGATAGCAATCAGCCCCAGCATTTT. Amino acids: CASNPTREDSNQPQHF.